These T cell receptor beta chains were read from a single sample in a study of ipilimumab plus nivolumab after autologous stem cell transplantation. The method was immunoSEQ multiplex PCR; TCRdb's version includes in-frame clones alone and lacks a portion of them. The table lists some 45,000 clones, approximately 90% of them singletons, with 0.7% to 0.95% in the top ten. The sequencing used PBMCs, collected in a trial of ipilimumab plus nivolumab as post-transplant consolidation. All receptors come from a male donor with multiple myeloma. CDR3s include the opening cysteine and the closing phenylalanine or tryptophan. Each record gives: D gene, J gene, V gene, clone size, CDR3 protein, CDR3 DNA. A D gene is named only where the DNA matches it firmly. Not all rows give a size; the values are once, few, many and, for expanded clones, a class.

D gene: -; J gene: TRBJ1-2; V gene: TRBV6-5; clone size: -; CDR3 protein: CASRARDSSFYGYTF; CDR3 DNA: TGTGCCAGCAGAGCCCGGGACTCCAGTTTCTATGGCTACACCTTC
D gene: -; J gene: TRBJ2-1; V gene: TRBV19; clone size: -; CDR3 protein: CASSPDSNEQFF; CDR3 DNA: TGTGCCAGTAGCCCGGACAGCAATGAGCAGTTCTTC
D gene: -; J gene: TRBJ2-1; V gene: TRBV5-1; clone size: -; CDR3 protein: CASSLGTKSSYNEQFF; CDR3 DNA: TGCGCCAGCAGCTTAGGGACCAAAAGCTCCTACAATGAGCAGTTCTTC
D gene: -; J gene: TRBJ1-3; V gene: TRBV5-4; clone size: -; CDR3 protein: CASSSTGFSGNTIYF; CDR3 DNA: TGTGCCAGCAGCTCGACGGGCTTCTCTGGAAACACCATATATTTT
D gene: -; J gene: TRBJ1-2; V gene: TRBV5-6; clone size: -; CDR3 protein: CASGRDRNYGYTF; CDR3 DNA: TGTGCCAGCGGAAGGGACCGCAACTATGGCTACACCTTC
D gene: TRBD2; J gene: TRBJ2-5; V gene: TRBV7-9; clone size: -; CDR3 protein: CASSLGVQAGAQETQYF; CDR3 DNA: TGTGCCAGCAGCTTAGGAGTCCAAGCGGGGGCCCAAGAGACCCAGTACTTC
D gene: TRBD1; J gene: TRBJ2-2; V gene: TRBV10-3; clone size: -; CDR3 protein: CAISEQGDTGELFF; CDR3 DNA: TGTGCCATCAGTGAACAGGGGGACACCGGGGAGCTGTTTTTT
D gene: -; J gene: TRBJ2-5; V gene: TRBV7-2; clone size: -; CDR3 protein: CASSFQGGPGETQYF; CDR3 DNA: TGTGCCAGCAGCTTTCAGGGGGGACCAGGAGAGACCCAGTACTTC
D gene: TRBD1; J gene: TRBJ1-2; V gene: TRBV10-2; clone size: -; CDR3 protein: CASSETSGQGYGYTF; CDR3 DNA: TGCGCCAGCAGTGAAACGTCGGGACAGGGCTATGGCTACACCTTC
D gene: -; J gene: TRBJ1-3; V gene: TRBV2; clone size: -; CDR3 protein: CASSEVPRDSGNTIYF; CDR3 DNA: TGTGCCAGCAGTGAAGTTCCCAGAGACTCTGGAAACACCATATATTTT
D gene: TRBD1; J gene: TRBJ1-5; V gene: TRBV2; clone size: -; CDR3 protein: CASTRDRGANQPQHF; CDR3 DNA: TGTGCCAGCACTCGGGACAGGGGTGCTAATCAGCCCCAGCATTTT
D gene: TRBD1; J gene: TRBJ1-2; V gene: TRBV29-1; clone size: -; CDR3 protein: CSVRTGVYGYTF; CDR3 DNA: TGCAGCGTGAGGACAGGGGTCTATGGCTACACCTTC
D gene: -; J gene: TRBJ2-7; V gene: TRBV4-1; clone size: -; CDR3 protein: CASSQQGYEQYF; CDR3 DNA: TGCGCCAGCAGCCAGCAGGGGTACGAGCAGTACTTC
D gene: -; J gene: TRBJ2-5; V gene: TRBV9; clone size: -; CDR3 protein: CASSVDWKDQETQYF; CDR3 DNA: TGTGCCAGCAGCGTAGATTGGAAGGACCAAGAGACCCAGTACTTC
D gene: -; J gene: TRBJ1-3; V gene: TRBV9; clone size: -; CDR3 protein: CASSVGVGQSSGNTIYF; CDR3 DNA: TGTGCCAGCAGCGTAGGGGTAGGGCAGAGCTCTGGAAACACCATATATTTT
D gene: -; J gene: TRBJ2-7; V gene: TRBV5-4; clone size: -; CDR3 protein: CASSLGRIDEQYF; CDR3 DNA: TGTGCCAGCAGCTTGGGCCGGATCGACGAGCAGTACTTC
D gene: -; J gene: TRBJ2-7; V gene: TRBV5-1; clone size: -; CDR3 protein: CASSLTETYEQYF; CDR3 DNA: TGCGCCAGCAGTTTAACGGAAACCTACGAGCAGTACTTC
D gene: -; J gene: TRBJ2-2; V gene: TRBV7-2; clone size: -; CDR3 protein: CASSFLPGELFF; CDR3 DNA: TGTGCCAGCAGCTTCCTCCCCGGGGAGCTGTTTTTT
D gene: -; J gene: TRBJ1-4; V gene: TRBV28; clone size: few; CDR3 protein: CASSLTLQTEKLFF; CDR3 DNA: TGTGCCAGCAGTTTAACACTCCAAACCGAAAAACTGTTTTTT
D gene: TRBD2; J gene: TRBJ2-3; V gene: TRBV10-3; clone size: -; CDR3 protein: CAISESVLAGASSTDTQYF; CDR3 DNA: TGTGCCATCAGTGAGTCAGTACTAGCGGGGGCCTCTAGCACAGATACGCAGTATTTT
D gene: TRBD1; J gene: TRBJ2-3; V gene: TRBV28; clone size: -; CDR3 protein: CASSPRTGGTDTQYF; CDR3 DNA: TGTGCCAGCAGTCCACGGACAGGGGGAACAGATACGCAGTATTTT
D gene: TRBD2; J gene: TRBJ2-2; V gene: TRBV4-1; clone size: -; CDR3 protein: CASSPLGLAEASNTGELFF; CDR3 DNA: TGCGCCAGCAGCCCCCTGGGACTAGCGGAGGCATCGAACACCGGGGAGCTGTTTTTT
D gene: TRBD1; J gene: TRBJ2-5; V gene: TRBV10-1; clone size: -; CDR3 protein: CASRTGKETQYF; CDR3 DNA: TGCGCCAGCCGGACAGGGAAGGAGACCCAGTACTTC
D gene: TRBD1; J gene: TRBJ1-5; V gene: TRBV10-1; clone size: -; CDR3 protein: CASSERDSHQPQHF; CDR3 DNA: TGCGCCAGCAGTGAACGGGACAGCCATCAGCCCCAGCATTTT
D gene: -; J gene: TRBJ1-5; V gene: TRBV18; clone size: -; CDR3 protein: CASSPLGDQPQHF; CDR3 DNA: TGTGCCAGCTCACCACTGGGGGATCAGCCCCAGCATTTT
D gene: -; J gene: TRBJ1-1; V gene: TRBV5-1; clone size: -; CDR3 protein: CASSLDGAGNTEAFF; CDR3 DNA: TGCGCCAGCAGCTTGGATGGGGCAGGTAACACTGAAGCTTTCTTT
D gene: -; J gene: TRBJ2-2; V gene: TRBV19; clone size: -; CDR3 protein: CASSVGQNTGELFF; CDR3 DNA: TGTGCCAGTAGTGTGGGACAGAACACCGGGGAGCTGTTTTTT
D gene: TRBD1; J gene: TRBJ1-1; V gene: TRBV6-6; clone size: once; CDR3 protein: CASSYGVRTGTGEAFF; CDR3 DNA: TGTGCCAGCAGTTACGGTGTTAGGACAGGGACGGGTGAAGCTTTCTTT